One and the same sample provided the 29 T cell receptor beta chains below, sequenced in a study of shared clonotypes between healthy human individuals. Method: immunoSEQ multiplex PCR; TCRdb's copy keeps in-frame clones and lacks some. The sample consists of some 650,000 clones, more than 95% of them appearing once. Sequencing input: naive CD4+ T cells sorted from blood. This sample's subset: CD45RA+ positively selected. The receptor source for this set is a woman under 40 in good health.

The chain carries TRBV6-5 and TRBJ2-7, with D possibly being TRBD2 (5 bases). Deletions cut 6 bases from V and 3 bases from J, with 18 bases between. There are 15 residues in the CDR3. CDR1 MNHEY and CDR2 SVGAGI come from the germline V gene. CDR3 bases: TGTGCCAGCAGGCGAGGACTGCTCGGGTACTACGAGCAGTACTTC. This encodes CASRRGLLGYYEQYF.

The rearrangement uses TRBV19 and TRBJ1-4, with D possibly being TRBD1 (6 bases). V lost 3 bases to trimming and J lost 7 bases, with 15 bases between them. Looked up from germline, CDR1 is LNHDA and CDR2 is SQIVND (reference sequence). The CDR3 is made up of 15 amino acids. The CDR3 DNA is TGTGCCAGTAGTATTGTTCTTCGGGGGCTTGAAAAACTGTTTTTT. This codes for CASSIVLRGLEKLFF.

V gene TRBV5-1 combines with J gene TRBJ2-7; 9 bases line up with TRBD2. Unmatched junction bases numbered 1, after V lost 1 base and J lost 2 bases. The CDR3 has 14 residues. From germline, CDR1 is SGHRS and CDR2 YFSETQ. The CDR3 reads CASSLSSGAYEQYF. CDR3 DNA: TGCGCCAGCAGCTTGTCTAGCGGGGCCTACGAGCAGTACTTC.

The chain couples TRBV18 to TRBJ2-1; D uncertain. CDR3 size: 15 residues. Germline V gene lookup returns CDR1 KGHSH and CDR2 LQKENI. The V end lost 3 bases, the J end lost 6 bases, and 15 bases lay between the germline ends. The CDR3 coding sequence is TGTGCCAGCTCACCGGTCGGCCGTCCCCTCAATGAGCAGTTCTTC. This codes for CASSPVGRPLNEQFF.

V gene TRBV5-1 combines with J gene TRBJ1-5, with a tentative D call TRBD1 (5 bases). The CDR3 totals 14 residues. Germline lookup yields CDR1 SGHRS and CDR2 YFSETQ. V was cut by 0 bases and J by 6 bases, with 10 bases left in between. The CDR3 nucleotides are TGCGCCAGCAGCTTGGAAGGGGATGGTCAGCCCCAGCATTTT. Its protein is CASSLEGDGQPQHF.

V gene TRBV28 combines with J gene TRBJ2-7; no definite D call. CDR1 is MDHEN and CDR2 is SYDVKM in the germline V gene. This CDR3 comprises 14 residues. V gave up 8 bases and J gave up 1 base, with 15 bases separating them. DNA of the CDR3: TGTGCCAGCCTCCCGTCCCACCTGTCCTACGAGCAGTACTTC. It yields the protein CASLPSHLSYEQYF.

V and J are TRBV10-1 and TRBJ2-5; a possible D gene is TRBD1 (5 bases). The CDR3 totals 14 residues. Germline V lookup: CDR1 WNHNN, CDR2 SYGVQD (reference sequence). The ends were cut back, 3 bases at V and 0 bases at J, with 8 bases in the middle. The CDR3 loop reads CASSEAGNQETQYF. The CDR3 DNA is TGCGCCAGCAGTGAAGCAGGGAACCAAGAGACCCAGTACTTC.

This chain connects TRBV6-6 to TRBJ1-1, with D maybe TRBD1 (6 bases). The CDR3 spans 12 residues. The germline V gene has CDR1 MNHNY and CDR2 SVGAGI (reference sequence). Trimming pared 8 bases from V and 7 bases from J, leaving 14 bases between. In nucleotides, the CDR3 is TGTGCCAGCGGACAGAGACGGGGTGAAGCTTTCTTT. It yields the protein CASGQRRGEAFF.

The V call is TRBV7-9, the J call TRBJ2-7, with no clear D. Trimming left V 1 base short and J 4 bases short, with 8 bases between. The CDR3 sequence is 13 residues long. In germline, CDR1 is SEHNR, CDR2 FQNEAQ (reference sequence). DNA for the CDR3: TGTGCCAGCAGCTTAGTCAGGCCGTACGAGCAGTACTTC. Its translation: CASSLVRPYEQYF.

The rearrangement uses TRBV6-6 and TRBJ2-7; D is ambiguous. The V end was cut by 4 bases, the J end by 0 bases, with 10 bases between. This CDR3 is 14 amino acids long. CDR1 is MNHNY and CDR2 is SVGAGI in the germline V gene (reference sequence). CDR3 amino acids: CASSWAADSYEQYF. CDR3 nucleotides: TGTGCCAGCAGTTGGGCGGCGGACTCCTACGAGCAGTACTTC.

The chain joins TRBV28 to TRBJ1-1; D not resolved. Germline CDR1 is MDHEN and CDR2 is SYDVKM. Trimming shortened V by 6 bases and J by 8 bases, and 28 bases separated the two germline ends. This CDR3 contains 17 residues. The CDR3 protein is CASRRFVRGPRRGEAFF. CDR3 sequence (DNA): TGTGCCAGCAGGAGATTCGTACGCGGACCCCGACGAGGGGAAGCTTTCTTT. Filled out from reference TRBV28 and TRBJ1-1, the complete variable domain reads DVKVTQSSRYLVKRTGEKVFLECVQDMDHENMFWYRQDPGLGLRLIYFSYDVKMKEKGDIPEGYSVSREKKERFSLILESASTNQTSMYLCASRRFVRGPRRGEAFFGQGTRLTVV.

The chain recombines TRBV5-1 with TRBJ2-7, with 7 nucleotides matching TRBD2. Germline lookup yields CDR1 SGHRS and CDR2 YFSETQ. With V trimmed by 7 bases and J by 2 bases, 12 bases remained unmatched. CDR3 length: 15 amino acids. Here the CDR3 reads CASSRPGLRTYEQYF. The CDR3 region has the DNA TGCGCCAGCTCCCGACCGGGACTACGAACCTACGAGCAGTACTTC.

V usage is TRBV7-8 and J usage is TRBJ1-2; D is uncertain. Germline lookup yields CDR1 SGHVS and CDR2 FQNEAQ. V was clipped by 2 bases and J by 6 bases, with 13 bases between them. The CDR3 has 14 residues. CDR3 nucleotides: TGTGCCAGCAGCTTACGCGGTAGAGGGAATGGCTACACCTTC. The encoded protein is CASSLRGRGNGYTF.

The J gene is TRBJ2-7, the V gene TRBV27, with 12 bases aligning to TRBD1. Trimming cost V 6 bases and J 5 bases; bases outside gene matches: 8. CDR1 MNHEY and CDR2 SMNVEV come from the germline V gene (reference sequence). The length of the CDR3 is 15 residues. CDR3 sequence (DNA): TGTGCCAGCAGAAGCTGGGGACAGGGGGCGCACGAGCAGTACTTC. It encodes CASRSWGQGAHEQYF.

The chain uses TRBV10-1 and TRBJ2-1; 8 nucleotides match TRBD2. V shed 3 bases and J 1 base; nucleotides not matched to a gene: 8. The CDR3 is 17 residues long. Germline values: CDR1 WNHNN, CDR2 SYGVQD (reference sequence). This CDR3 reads CASSDHSGTRSYNEQFF. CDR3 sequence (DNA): TGCGCCAGCAGTGACCACTCCGGGACTAGGTCCTACAATGAGCAGTTCTTC.

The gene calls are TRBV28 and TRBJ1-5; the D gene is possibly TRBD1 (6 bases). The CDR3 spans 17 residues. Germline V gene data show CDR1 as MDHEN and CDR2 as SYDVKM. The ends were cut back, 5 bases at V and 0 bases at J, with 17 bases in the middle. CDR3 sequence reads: CASSGTRSLLSNQPQHF. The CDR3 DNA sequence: TGTGCCAGCAGTGGGACACGATCTCTCCTTAGCAATCAGCCCCAGCATTTT. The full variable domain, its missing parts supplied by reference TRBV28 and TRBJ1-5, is DVKVTQSSRYLVKRTGEKVFLECVQDMDHENMFWYRQDPGLGLRLIYFSYDVKMKEKGDIPEGYSVSREKKERFSLILESASTNQTSMYLCASSGTRSLLSNQPQHFGDGTRLSIL.

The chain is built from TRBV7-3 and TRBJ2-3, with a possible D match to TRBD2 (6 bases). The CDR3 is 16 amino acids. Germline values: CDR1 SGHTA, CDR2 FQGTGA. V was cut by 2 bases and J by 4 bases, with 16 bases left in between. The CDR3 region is CASSLGSGAGSDTQYF. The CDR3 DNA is TGTGCCAGCAGCTTAGGGTCGGGAGCAGGGTCAGATACGCAGTATTTT. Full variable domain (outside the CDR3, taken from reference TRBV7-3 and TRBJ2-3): GAGVSQTPSNKVTEKGKYVELRCDPISGHTALYWYRQSLGQGPEFLIYFQGTGAADDSGLPNDRFFAVRPEGSVSTLKIQRTERGDSAVYLCASSLGSGAGSDTQYFGPGTRLTVL.

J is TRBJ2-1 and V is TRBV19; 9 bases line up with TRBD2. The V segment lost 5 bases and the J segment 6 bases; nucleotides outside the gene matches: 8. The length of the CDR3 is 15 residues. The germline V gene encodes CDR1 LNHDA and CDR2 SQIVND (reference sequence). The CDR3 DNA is TGTGCCAGTAGTTTAACTGGGACTAGCCTCAATGAGCAGTTCTTC. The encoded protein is CASSLTGTSLNEQFF.

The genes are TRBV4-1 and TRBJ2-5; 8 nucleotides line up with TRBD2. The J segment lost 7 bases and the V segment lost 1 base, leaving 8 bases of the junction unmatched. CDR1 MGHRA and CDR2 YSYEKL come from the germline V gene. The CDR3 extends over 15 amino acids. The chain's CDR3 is CASSQVSGGPPTQYF. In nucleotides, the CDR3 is TGCGCCAGCAGCCAAGTGTCGGGAGGGCCCCCGACCCAGTACTTC.

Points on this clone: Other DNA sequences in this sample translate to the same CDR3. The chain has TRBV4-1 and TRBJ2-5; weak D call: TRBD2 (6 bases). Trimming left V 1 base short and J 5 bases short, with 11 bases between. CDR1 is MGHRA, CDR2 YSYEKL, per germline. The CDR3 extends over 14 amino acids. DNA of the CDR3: TGCGCCAGCAGCCAAGTTGGAGGGCGGGAGACCCAGTACTTC. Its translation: CASSQVGGRETQYF.

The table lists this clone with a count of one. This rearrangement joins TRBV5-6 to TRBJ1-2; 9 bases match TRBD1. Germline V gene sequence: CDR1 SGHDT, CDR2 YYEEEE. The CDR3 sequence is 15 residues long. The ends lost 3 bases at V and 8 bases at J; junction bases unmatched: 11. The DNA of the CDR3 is TGTGCCAGCAGCTCCGGGACAGGGAGGATGGGAGGCTACACCTTC. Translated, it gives CASSSGTGRMGGYTF. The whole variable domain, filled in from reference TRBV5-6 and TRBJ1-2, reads DAGVTQSPTHLIKTRGQQVTLRCSPKSGHDTVSWYQQALGQGPQFIFQYYEEEERQRGNFPDRFSGHQFPNYSSELNVNALLLGDSALYLCASSSGTGRMGGYTFGSGTRLTVV.

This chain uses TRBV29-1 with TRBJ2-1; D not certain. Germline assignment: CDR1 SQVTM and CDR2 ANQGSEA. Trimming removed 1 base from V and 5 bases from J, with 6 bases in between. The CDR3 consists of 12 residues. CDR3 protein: CSVEVVNNEQFF. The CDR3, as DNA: TGCAGCGTTGAAGTTGTGAACAATGAGCAGTTCTTC.

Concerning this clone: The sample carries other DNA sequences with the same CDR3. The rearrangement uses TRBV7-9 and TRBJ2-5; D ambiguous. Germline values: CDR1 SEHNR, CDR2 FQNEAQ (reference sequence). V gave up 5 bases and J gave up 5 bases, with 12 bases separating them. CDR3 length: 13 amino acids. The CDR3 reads CASSLGLGETQYF. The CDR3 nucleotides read TGTGCCAGCAGCCTCGGGCTTGGGGAGACCCAGTACTTC. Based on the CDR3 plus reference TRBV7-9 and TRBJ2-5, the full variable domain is DTGVSQNPRHKITKRGQNVTFRCDPISEHNRLYWYRQTLGQGPEFLTYFQNEAQLEKSRLLSDRFSAERPKGSFSTLEIQRTEQGDSAMYLCASSLGLGETQYFGPGTRLLVL.

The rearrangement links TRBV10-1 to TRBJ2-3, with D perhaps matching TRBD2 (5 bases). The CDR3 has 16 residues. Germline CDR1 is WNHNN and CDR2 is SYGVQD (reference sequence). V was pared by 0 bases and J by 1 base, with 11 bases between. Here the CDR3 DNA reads TGCGCCAGCAGTGAGTCGGCAGGACTGGGCACAGATACGCAGTATTTT. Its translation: CASSESAGLGTDTQYF.

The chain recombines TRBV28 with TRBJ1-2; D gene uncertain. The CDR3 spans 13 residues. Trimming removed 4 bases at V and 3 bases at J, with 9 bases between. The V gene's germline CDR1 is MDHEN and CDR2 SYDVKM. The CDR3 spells CASSSVTHYGYTF. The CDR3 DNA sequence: TGTGCCAGCAGTTCGGTTACTCACTATGGCTACACCTTC.

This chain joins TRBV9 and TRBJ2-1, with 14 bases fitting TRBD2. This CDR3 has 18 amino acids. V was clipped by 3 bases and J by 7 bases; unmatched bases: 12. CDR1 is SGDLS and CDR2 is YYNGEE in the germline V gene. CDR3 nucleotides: TGTGCCAGCAGCGCATACCCCGGGACTAGCGGGAGTGCTAATGAGCAGTTCTTC. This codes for CASSAYPGTSGSANEQFF. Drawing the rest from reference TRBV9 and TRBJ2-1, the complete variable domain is DSGVTQTPKHLITATGQRVTLRCSPRSGDLSVYWYQQSLDQGLQFLIQYYNGEERAKGNILERFSAQQFPDLHSELNLSSLELGDSALYFCASSAYPGTSGSANEQFFGPGTRLTVL.

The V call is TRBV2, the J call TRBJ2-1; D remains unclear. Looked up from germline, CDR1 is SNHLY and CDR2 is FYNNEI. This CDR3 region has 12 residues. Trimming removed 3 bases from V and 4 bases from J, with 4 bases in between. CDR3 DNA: TGTGCCAGCAGTGATATGTACAATGAGCAGTTCTTC. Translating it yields CASSDMYNEQFF.

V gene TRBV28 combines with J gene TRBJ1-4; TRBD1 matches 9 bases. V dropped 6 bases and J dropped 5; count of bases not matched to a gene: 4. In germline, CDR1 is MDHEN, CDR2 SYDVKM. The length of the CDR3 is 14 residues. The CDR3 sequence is CASSGGQGNEKLFF. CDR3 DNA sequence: TGTGCCAGCAGCGGGGGACAGGGCAATGAAAAACTGTTTTTT.

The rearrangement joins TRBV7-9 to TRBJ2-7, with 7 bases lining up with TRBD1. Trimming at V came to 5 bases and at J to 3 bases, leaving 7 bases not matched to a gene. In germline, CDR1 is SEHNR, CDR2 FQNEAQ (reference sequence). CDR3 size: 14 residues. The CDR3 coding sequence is TGTGCCAGCAGCCAGTCCCGGGACAGCTACGAGCAGTACTTC. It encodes CASSQSRDSYEQYF.